The T cell receptor beta chain described here comes from a study of blood T cells in healthy people across ages. This CDR3 has 11 residues. CDR1 and CDR2 (germline): SEHNR, FQNEAQ (reference sequence). Total RNA extracted from each sample amounted to at least 5.5 micrograms. The second PCR ran about 6 to 11 cycles with a sample-barcoded 5' primer and J-beta primers. TCRdb reprocessed the 5' RACE reads via MiXCR and lists one record per CDR3 protein. The sample records approximately 830,000 distinct CDR3 sequences, 62% being singletons. This sequence was found in a man younger than 45 in good health. The V and J genes are TRBV7-9 and TRBJ2-4, with D unresolved. The better agreement between TRBJ2-7 and the DNA end casts doubt on the J call. The sample consisted of blood. In DNA, the CDR3 is TGTGCCAGCAGCAAAGGACCCGAGCAGTACTTC. This translates into CASSKGPEQYF.